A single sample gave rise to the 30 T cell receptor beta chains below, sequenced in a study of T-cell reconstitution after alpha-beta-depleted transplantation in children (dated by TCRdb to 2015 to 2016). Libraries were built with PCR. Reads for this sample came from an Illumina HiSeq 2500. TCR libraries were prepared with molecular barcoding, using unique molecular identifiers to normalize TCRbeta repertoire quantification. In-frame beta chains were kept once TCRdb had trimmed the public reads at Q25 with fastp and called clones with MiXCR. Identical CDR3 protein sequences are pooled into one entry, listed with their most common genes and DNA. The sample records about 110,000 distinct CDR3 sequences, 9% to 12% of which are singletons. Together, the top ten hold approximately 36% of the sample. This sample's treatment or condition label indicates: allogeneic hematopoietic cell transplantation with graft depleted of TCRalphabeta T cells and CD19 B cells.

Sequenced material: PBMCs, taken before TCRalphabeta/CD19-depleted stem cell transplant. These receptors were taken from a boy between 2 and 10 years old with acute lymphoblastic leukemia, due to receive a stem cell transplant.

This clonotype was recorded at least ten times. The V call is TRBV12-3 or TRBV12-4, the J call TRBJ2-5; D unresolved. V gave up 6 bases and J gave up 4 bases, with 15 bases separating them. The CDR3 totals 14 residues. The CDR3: CASSQRLDGETQYF. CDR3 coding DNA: TGTGCCAGCAGCCAAAGGCTAGATGGAGAGACCCAGTACTTC.

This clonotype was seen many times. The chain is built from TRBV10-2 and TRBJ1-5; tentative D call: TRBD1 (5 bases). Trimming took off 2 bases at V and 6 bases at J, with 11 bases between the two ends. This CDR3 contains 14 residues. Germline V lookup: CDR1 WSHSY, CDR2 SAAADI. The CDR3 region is CASSERQGIQPQHF. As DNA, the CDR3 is TGCGCCAGCAGTGAGAGGCAGGGAATTCAGCCCCAGCATTTT.

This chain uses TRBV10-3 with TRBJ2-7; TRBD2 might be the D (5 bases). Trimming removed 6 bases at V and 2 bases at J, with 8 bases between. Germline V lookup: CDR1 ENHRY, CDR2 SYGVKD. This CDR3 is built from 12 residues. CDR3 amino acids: CAIRGGPYEQYF. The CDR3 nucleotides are TGTGCCATCAGAGGAGGCCCCTACGAGCAGTACTTC.

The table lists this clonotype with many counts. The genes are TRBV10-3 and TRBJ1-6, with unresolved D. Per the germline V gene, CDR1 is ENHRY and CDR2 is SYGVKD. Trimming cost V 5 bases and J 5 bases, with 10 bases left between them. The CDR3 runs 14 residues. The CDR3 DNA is TGTGCCATCAGTCAAGCTCTAGATAATTCACCCCTCCACTTT. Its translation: CAISQALDNSPLHF.

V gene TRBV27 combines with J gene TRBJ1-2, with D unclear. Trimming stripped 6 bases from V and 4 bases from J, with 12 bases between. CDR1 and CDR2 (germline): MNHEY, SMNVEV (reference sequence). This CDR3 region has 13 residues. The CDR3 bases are TGTGCCAGCAGCCCCGGACGGGGCTATGGCTACACCTTC. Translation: CASSPGRGYGYTF.

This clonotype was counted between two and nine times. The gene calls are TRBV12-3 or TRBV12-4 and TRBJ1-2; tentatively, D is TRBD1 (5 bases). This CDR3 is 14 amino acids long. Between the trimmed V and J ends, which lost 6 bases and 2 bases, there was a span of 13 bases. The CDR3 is CASRAGHGNYGYTF. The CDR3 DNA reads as TGTGCCAGCAGGGCCGGACATGGAAACTATGGCTACACCTTC.

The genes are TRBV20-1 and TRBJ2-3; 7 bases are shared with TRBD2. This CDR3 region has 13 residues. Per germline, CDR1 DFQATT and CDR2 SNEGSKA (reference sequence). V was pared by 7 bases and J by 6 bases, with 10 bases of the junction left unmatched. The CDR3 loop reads CSGYGRPPDTQYF. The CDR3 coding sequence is TGCAGTGGGTACGGGAGGCCCCCCGATACGCAGTATTTT.

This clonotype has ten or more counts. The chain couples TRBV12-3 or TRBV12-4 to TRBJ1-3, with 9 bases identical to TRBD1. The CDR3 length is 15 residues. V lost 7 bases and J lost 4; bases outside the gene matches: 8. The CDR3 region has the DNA TGTGCCAGCAACCCACAGGGGGCTGTCGGAAACACCATATATTTT. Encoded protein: CASNPQGAVGNTIYF.

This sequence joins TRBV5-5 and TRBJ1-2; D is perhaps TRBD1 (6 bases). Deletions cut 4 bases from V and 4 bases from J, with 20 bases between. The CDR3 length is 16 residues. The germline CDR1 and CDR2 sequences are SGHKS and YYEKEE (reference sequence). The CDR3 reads CASSIEPQGMGYGYTF. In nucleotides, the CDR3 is TGTGCCAGCAGCATCGAACCCCAGGGGATGGGCTATGGCTACACCTTC. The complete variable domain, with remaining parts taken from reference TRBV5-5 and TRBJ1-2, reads DAGVTQSPTHLIKTRGQQVTLRCSPISGHKSVSWYQQVLGQGPQFIFQYYEKEERGRGNFPDRFSARQFPNYSSELNVNALLLGDSALYLCASSIEPQGMGYGYTFGSGTRLTVV.

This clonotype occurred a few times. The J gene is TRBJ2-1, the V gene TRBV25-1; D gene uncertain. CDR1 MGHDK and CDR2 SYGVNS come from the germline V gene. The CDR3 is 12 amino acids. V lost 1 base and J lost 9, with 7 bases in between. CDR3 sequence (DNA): TGTGCCAGCAGTGAATTGCTCGGTGAGCAGTTCTTC. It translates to CASSELLGEQFF.

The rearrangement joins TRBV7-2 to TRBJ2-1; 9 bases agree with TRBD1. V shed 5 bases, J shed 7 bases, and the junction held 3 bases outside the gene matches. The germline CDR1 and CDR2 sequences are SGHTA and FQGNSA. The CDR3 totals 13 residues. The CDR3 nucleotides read TGTGCCAGCAGCGTCGACAGGGGGAATGAGCAGTTCTTC. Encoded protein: CASSVDRGNEQFF.

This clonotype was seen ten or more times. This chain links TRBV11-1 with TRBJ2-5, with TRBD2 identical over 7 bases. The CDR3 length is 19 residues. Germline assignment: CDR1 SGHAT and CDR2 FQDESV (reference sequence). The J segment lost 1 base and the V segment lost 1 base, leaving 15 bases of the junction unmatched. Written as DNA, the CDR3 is TGTGCCAGCAGCTTAGAAGGCTTATTGGCTAGCGGAACCCAAGAGACCCAGTACTTC. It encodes CASSLEGLLASGTQETQYF.

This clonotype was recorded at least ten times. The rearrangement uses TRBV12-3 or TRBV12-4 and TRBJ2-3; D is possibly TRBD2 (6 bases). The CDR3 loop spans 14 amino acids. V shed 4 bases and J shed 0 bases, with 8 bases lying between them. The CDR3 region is CASSWDFSTDTQYF. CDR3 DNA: TGTGCCAGCAGTTGGGACTTTAGCACAGATACGCAGTATTTT.

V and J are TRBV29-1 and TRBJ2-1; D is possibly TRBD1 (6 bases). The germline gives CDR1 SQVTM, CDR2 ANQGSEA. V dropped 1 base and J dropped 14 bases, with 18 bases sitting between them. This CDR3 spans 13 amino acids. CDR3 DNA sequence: TGCAGCGTTGAAGTTCTGGGACAAATGTTAGAGTTCTTC. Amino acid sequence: CSVEVLGQMLEFF.

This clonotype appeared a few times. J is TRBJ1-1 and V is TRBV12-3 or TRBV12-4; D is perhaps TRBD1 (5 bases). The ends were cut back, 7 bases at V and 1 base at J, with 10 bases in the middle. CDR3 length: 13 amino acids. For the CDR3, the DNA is TGTGCCAGCACCCGAGGGACGAACACTGAAGCTTTCTTT. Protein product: CASTRGTNTEAFF.

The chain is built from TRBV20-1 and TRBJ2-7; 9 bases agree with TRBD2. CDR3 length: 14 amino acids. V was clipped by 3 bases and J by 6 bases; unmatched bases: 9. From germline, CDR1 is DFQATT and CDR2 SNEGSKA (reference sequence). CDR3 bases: TGCAGTGCTAGGAGCTTAGCGGGAGTGATCGAGCAGTACTTC. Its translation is CSARSLAGVIEQYF.

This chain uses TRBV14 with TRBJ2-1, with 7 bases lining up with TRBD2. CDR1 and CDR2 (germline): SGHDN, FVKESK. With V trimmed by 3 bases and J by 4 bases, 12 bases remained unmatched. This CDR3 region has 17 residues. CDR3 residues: CASSHEKLASRYNEQFF. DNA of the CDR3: TGTGCCAGCAGCCACGAAAAACTAGCGTCGAGATACAATGAGCAGTTCTTC.

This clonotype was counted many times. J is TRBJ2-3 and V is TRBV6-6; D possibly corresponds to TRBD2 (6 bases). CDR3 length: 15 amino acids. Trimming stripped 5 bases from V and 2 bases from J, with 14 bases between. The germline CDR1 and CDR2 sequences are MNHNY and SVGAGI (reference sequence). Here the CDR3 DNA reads TGTGCCAGCAGTGCGGAGGGCCGGATCACAGATACGCAGTATTTT. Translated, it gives CASSAEGRITDTQYF.

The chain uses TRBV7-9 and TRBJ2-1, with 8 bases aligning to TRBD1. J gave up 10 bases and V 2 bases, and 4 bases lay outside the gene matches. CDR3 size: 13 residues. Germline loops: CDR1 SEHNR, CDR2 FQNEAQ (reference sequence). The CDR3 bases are TGTGCCAGCAGCTTATCAGGGGGCCGGGAGCAGTTCTTC. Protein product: CASSLSGGREQFF.

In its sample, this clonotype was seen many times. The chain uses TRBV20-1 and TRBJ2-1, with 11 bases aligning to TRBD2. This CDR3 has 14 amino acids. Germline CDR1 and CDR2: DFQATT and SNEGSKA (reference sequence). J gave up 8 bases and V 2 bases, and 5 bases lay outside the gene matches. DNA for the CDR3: TGCAGTGCTAGACTAGCGGGAGGTGTATATGAGCAGTTCTTC. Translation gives CSARLAGGVYEQFF.

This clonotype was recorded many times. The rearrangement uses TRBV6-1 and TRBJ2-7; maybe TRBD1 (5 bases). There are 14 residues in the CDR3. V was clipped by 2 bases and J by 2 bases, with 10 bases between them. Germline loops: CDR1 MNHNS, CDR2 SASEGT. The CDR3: CASSEWGWTYEQYF. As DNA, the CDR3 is TGTGCCAGCAGTGAATGGGGCTGGACCTACGAGCAGTACTTC.

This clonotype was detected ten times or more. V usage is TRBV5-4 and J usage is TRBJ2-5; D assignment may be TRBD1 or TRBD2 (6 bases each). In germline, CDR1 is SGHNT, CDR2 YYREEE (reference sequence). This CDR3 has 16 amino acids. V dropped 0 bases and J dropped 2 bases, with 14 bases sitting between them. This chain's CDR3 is CASSLGRGVRQETQYF. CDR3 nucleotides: TGTGCCAGCAGCTTGGGAAGGGGGGTTCGGCAAGAGACCCAGTACTTC.

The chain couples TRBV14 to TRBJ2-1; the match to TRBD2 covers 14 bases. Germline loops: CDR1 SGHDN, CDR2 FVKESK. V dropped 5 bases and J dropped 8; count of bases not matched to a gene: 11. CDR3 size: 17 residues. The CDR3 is CASSKTGTSGSGHEQFF. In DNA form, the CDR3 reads TGTGCCAGCAGCAAGACCGGGACTAGCGGGAGCGGCCATGAGCAGTTCTTC.

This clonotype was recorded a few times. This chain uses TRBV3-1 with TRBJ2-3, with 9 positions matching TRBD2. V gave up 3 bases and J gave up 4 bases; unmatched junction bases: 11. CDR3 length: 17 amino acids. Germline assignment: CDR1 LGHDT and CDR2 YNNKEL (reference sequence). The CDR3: CASSQGTSSSSADTQYF. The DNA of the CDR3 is TGTGCCAGCAGCCAGGGGACTAGCTCAAGCTCGGCAGATACGCAGTATTTT.

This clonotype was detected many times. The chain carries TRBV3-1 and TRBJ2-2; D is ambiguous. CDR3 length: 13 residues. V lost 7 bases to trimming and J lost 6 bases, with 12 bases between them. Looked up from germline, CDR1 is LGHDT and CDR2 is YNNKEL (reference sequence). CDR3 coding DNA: TGTGCCAGCATGAGTAGGTCCTCCGGGGAGCTGTTTTTT. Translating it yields CASMSRSSGELFF. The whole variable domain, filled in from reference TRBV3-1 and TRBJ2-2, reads DTAVSQTPKYLVTQMGNDKSIKCEQNLGHDTMYWYKQDSKKFLKIMFSYNNKELIINETVPNRFSPKSPDKAHLNLHINSLELGDSAVYFCASMSRSSGELFFGEGSRLTVL.

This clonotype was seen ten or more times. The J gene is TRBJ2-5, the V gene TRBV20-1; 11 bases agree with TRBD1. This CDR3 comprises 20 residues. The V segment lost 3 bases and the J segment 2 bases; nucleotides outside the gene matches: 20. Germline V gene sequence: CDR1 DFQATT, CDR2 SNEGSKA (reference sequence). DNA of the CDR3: TGCAGTGCTAGGCTTGCGGACAGGGGGCTCCGGACTAGAATACAAGAGACCCAGTACTTC. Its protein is CSARLADRGLRTRIQETQYF.

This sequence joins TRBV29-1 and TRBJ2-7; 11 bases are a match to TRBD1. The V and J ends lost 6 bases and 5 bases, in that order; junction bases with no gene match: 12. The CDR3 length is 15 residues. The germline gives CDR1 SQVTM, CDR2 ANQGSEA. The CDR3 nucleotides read TGCAGCGTATACTCCGGGACAGGGGGAGGTAACGAGCAGTACTTC. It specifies CSVYSGTGGGNEQYF.

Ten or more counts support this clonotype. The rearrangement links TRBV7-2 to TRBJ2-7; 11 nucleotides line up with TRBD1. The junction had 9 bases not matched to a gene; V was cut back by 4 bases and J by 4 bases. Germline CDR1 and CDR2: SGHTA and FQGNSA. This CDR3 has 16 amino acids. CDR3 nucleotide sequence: TGTGCCAGCAGCTCCACTACGGACAGGGGGCGGTACGAGCAGTACTTC. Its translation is CASSSTTDRGRYEQYF.

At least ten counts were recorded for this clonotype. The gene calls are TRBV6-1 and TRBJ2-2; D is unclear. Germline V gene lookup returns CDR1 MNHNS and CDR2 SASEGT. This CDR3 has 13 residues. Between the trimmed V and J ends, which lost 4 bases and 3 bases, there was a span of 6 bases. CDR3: CASSGRDTGELFF. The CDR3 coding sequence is TGTGCCAGCAGTGGTAGAGACACCGGGGAGCTGTTTTTT.

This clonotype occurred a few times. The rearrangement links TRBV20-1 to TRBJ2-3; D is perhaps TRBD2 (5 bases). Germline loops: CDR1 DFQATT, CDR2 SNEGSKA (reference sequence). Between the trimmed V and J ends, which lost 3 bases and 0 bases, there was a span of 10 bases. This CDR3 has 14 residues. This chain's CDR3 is CSASPSGSTDTQYF. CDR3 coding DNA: TGCAGTGCTAGTCCAAGCGGTAGCACAGATACGCAGTATTTT.